This T cell receptor (beta chain) was recorded in a study of T cells in Graves' hyperthyroidism and ophthalmopathy. Study results and limitations: Most thyroid clonotypes expanded above 0.001 were also detected in blood.

Amplification yielded TCR beta CDR3 regions, with RNA transcripts as the source. Using the HTBI primer set, a first-round RT-PCR was run on the TCR CDR3. MiXCR, run by TCRdb on the multiplex PCR reads, gives a single entry per CDR3 protein. Of 300,000 to 450,000 distinct CDR3 sequences listed, approximately 12% are singletons. Ten or more counts support this clonotype. Its target is unknown. Uncontrolled infection, other autoimmune disease, pregnancy or lactation excluded patients. Sequences were obtained from blood. This clonotype originated in a young man with Graves' hyperthyroidism that later progressed to Graves' ophthalmopathy.

The CDR3 bases are TGTGCCAGCAGTTTCGAGGGGGGGCCCCCCTACGAGCAGTACTTC. This sequence encodes CASSFEGGPPYEQYF. The chain carries TRBV12-3 or TRBV12-4 and TRBJ2-7, with a possible D match to TRBD2 (7 bases). V was clipped by 3 bases and J by 2 bases, with 14 bases between them. The CDR3 runs to 15 residues.